These 9 T cell receptor beta chains originate from one sample sequenced in a study of blood T cell repertoires in COVID-19 (dated by TCRdb to the early 2020s). Library construction relied on the immunoSEQ multiplex PCR assay. Imported from immuneACCESS, the table was reduced by TCRdb to in-frame sequences with V and J called. These copies leave out some clones; in studies compared against another copy, an unresolved V gene accounts for under half, and the cause of the remainder is not known. The sample data list some 64,000 clones, and more than 75% of these were observed just once. The ten top clones hold approximately 14% of the sample. The sequenced material came from peripheral blood. The source is a man between 60 and 75 years old with COVID-19, enrolled during active disease.

This clone was seen just once. CDR3 DNA sequence: TGTGCCATCAGTGAGTCAGAGCGGGGGGGCCTCGGCGAGCAGTACTTC. Translation: CAISESERGGLGEQYF. The gene calls are TRBV10-3 and TRBJ2-7; 10 nucleotides agree with TRBD2. CDR1 and CDR2 from the germline V gene are ENHRY and SYGVKD. The CDR3 length is 16 residues. Unmatched junction bases numbered 8, after V lost 0 bases and J lost 6 bases.

The CDR3 nucleotides are TGTGCCATCAGTGCGAAGACTAGCGGGACAGATGAGCAGTTCTTC. Translation: CAISAKTSGTDEQFF. The chain uses TRBV10-3 and TRBJ2-1; 11 positions agree with TRBD2. The CDR3 covers 15 residues. The germline V gene encodes CDR1 ENHRY and CDR2 SYGVKD. J lost 8 bases, V lost 4 bases, and 7 bases had no gene match.

The chain has TRBV30 and TRBJ1-2; D is possibly TRBD1 (5 bases). This CDR3 contains 14 residues. The ends were cut back, 0 bases at V and 2 bases at J, with 10 bases in the middle. Germline V gives CDR1 GTSNPN, CDR2 SVGIG (reference sequence). CDR3 sequence (DNA): TGTGCCTGGAGTGTACTTGACAGCAACTATGGCTACACCTTC. Translation gives CAWSVLDSNYGYTF.

The rearrangement uses TRBV7-9 and TRBJ2-1, with TRBD2 as a possible D gene (5 bases). This CDR3 has 15 residues. Germline V gives CDR1 SEHNR, CDR2 FQNEAQ (reference sequence). Trimming took 5 bases from V and 7 from J, leaving 18 bases between them. DNA of the CDR3: TGTGCCAGCAGCCCACGCGTTGGTGGCGGGAATGAGCAGTTCTTC. Translation: CASSPRVGGGNEQFF.

V and J are TRBV24-1 and TRBJ2-1, with 8 bases matching TRBD2. The ends lost 10 bases at V and 2 bases at J; junction bases unmatched: 9. This CDR3 is built from 15 residues. The germline V gene encodes CDR1 KGHDR and CDR2 SFDVKD. The CDR3 spells CATSPGGLPYNEQFF. Written as DNA, the CDR3 is TGTGCCACGTCGCCGGGGGGGCTCCCCTACAATGAGCAGTTCTTC.

This chain uses TRBV11-3 with TRBJ2-3; D uncertain. V was clipped by 1 base and J by 8 bases, with 16 bases between them. The CDR3 extends over 15 amino acids. Germline V gene sequence: CDR1 SGHNT, CDR2 YENEEA. CDR3 in amino acids: CASSLGMRPPGTQYF. CDR3 nucleotides: TGTGCCAGCAGCTTAGGTATGCGGCCCCCGGGTACGCAGTATTTT.

Here the CDR3 reads CSVGYPLGRNYGYTF. CDR3 in DNA: TGCAGCGTTGGGTATCCCTTGGGCAGGAACTATGGCTACACCTTC. The rearrangement uses TRBV29-1 and TRBJ1-2, with D unresolved. CDR1 and CDR2 from the germline V gene are SQVTM and ANQGSEA. This CDR3 is built from 15 residues. Trimming removed 4 bases at V and 2 bases at J, with 17 bases between. Full variable domain (remainder filled in from reference TRBV29-1 and TRBJ1-2): SAVISQKPSRDICQRGTSLTIQCQVDSQVTMMFWYRQQPGQSLTLIATANQGSEATYESGFVIDKFPISRPNLTFSTLTVSNMSPEDSSIYLCSVGYPLGRNYGYTFGSGTRLTVV.

V is TRBV11-3 and J is TRBJ2-3; 11 bases agree with TRBD2. V shed 3 bases, J shed 2 bases, and the junction held 7 bases outside the gene matches. Germline CDR1 and CDR2: SGHNT and YENEEA. This CDR3 comprises 17 residues. CDR3 sequence: CASSFKGLADYTDTQYF. In DNA, the CDR3 is TGTGCCAGCAGCTTTAAGGGACTAGCGGACTACACAGATACGCAGTATTTT.

The chain couples TRBV14 to TRBJ2-1, with unresolved D. This CDR3 contains 13 residues. Germline lookup yields CDR1 SGHDN and CDR2 FVKESK. The V gene lost 1 base and the J gene lost 9 bases, with 10 bases spanning the gap. The CDR3 DNA follows: TGTGCCAGCAGCCAAGGGAGAGGTGTTGAGCAGTTCTTC. This gives the protein CASSQGRGVEQFF.